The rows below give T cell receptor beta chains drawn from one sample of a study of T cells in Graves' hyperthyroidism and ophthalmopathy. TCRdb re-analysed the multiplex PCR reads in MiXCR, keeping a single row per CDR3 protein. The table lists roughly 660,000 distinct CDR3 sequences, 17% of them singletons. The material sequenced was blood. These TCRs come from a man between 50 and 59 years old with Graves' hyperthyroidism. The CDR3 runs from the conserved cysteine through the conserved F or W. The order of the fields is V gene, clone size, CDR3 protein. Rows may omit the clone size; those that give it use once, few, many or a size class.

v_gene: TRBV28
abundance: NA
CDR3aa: CASRLGLAGVGDEQFF

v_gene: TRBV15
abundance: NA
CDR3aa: CATSRIRQTSGANVLTF

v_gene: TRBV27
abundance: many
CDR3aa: CASSLSRGPNTEAFF

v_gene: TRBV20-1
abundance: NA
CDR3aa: CSARDLSNQPQHF

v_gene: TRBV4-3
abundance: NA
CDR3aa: CASSPGGQPANEQFF

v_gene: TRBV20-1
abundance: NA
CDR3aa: CSARTSGSSYNEQFF

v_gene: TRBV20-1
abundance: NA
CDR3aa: CSARPSSTSTDQPQHF

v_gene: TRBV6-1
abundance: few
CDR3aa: CASSEAGVGYTF

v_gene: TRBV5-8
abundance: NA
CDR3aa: CASSFWDRDLYGYTF

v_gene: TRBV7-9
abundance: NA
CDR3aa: CASSPVGVNEQYF

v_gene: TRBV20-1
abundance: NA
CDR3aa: CSARTGPTTNEKLFF

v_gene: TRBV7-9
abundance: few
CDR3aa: CATTKKAFF

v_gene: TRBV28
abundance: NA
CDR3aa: CASSSPSASGKTGELFF

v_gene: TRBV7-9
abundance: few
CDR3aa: CASTTTGGELFF

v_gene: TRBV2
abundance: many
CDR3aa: CASRFSGRNTEAFF

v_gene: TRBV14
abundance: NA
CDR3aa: CASSQVVPAELFF

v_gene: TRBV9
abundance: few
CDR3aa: CASSPGGIQQYF

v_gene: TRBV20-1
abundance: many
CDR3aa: CSARRGGTEAFF

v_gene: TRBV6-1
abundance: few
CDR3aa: CASSESQKNIQYF

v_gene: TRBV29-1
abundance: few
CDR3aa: CSVEPDRRETQYF

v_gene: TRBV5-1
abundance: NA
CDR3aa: CASSLGFERPNTGELFF

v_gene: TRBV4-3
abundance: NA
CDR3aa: CASSHLGGDSGANVLTF

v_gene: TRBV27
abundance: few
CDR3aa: CASSLEGGADLGQPQHF

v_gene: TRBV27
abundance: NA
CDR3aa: CASSPSPGLAGGRETQYF

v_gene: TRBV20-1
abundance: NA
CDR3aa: CSARDGTGGNQPQHF

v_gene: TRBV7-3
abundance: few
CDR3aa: CASSPDRVRVNEQFF

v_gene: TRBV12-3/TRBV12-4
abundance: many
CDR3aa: CASSLAFGQGLYEQYF

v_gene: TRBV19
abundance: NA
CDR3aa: CASSLSPLAGLYTDTQYF

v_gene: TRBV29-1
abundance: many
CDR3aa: CSVHLGEVLQNQYF

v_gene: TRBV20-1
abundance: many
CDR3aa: CSAWTGNQPQHF

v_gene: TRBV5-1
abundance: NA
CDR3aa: CASSLFLPGQNTGELFF

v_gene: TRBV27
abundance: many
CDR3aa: CASSAAGLAGGSTDTQYF

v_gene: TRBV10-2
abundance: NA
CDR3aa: CASSEGRLGISPNYGYTF

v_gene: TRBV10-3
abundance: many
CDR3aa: CAISPDNQPQHF

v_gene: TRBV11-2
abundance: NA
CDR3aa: CASTTGRGAMNEQYF

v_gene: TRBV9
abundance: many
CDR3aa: CASSGSTGLNTEAFF

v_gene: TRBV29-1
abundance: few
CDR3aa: CSVKERGSYEQYF

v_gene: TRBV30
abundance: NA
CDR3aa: CAWSTVNSNQPQHF

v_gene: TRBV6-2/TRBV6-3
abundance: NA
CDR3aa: CASSQTGGTDTQYF

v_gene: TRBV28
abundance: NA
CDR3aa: CASSWNEKLFF

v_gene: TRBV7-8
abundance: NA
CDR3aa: CASSWWSGENTGELFF

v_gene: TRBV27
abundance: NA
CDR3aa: CASSPYPASGRNEQYF

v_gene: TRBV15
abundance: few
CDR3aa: CATSYVNSPLHF

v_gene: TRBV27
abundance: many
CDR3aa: CASSLSRTYEQYF

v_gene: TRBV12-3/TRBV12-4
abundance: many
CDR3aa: CASSPWTGGTDTQYF

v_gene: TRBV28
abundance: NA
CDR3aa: CASSPPGSGNSEQFF

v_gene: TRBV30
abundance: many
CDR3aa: CAWSVSGAVNTEAFF

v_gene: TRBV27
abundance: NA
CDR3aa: CASSHGDRDRLNQPQHF

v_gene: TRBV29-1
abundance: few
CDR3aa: CSADDREETQYF

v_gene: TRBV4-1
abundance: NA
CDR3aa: CASSELPGQARTDTQYF

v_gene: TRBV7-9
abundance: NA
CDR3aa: CASSLAYGVSYEQYF

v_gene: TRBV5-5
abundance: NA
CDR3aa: CASSPDRGSSFYNEQFF

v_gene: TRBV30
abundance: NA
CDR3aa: CAWSLASFNEQFF

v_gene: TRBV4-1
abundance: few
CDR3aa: CASSQGTAPTLSPLHF

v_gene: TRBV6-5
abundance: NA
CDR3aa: CASSYSTGSDLPAETQYF

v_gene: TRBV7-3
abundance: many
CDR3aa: CASSLPAGGTGELFF

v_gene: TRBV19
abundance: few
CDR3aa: CASSLNRDKPQSSYNEQFF

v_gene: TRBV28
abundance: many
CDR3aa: CATLGGTWDTQYF

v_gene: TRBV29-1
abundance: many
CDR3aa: CSVKPADTSSKGYTF

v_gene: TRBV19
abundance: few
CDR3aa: CASSGRTGDQPQHF